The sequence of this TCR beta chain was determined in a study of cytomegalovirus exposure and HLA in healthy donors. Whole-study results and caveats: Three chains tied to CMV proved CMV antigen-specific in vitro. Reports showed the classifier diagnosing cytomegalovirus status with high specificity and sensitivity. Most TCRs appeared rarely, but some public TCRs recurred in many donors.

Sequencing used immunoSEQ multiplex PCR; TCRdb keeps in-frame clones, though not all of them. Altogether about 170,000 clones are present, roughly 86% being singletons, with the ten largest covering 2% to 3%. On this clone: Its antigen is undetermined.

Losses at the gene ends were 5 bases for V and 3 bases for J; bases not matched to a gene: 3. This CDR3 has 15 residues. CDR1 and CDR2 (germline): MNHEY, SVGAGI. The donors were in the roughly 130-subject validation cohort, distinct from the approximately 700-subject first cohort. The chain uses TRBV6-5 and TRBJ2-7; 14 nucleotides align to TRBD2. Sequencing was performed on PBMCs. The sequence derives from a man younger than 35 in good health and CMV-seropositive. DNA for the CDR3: TGTGCCAGCAGTACAGGACTAGCGGGAGGCTACGAGCAGTACTTC. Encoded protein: CASSTGLAGGYEQYF.